This T cell receptor beta chain stems from a study of control samples from healthy donors and cancer patients. Data came from immunoSEQ multiplex PCR; TCRdb stores just in-frame clones and leaves some out. Among tens of thousands of clones listed, about 92% were seen once. Germline V gene sequence: CDR1 SGHAT, CDR2 FQNNGV. The CDR3 loop spans 14 amino acids. Trimming shortened V by 3 bases and J by 5 bases, and 11 bases separated the two germline ends. The sequencing input was blood. J is TRBJ2-4 and V is TRBV11-2, with D perhaps TRBD2 (6 bases). The sequence derives from a woman aged 25 to 45 in good health. The CDR3: CASSFGGLQNIQYF. For the CDR3, the DNA is TGTGCCAGCAGCTTTGGAGGGTTGCAAAACATTCAGTACTTC.